Included here is one T cell receptor beta chain sequence, with context. This record belongs to a study of blood T cell repertoires in COVID-19. Looking at the study overall: COVID-19 samples collected from the United States, Italy and Spain covered acute and convalescent phases. T cells, B-cell-depleted T cells, or PBMCs provided the cDNA or gDNA that served as material.

The CDR3 is 18 residues long. Trimming shortened V by 1 base and J by 4 bases, and 22 bases separated the two germline ends. CDR1 and CDR2 from the germline V gene are LGHDT and YNNKEL (reference sequence). In the authors' methods: Amplifying reference gene primers gave estimates of nucleated cell counts. Sequenced by immunoSEQ multiplex PCR; TCRdb stores in-frame clones only, minus some. From that table come the V and J calls and clone size; the DNA was used to work out D and trimming. This table has 100,000 or so clones, roughly nine tenths appearing once. The clonotype comes from a man aged 45-60 years with acute or convalescent COVID-19. The sequencing input was peripheral blood. The chain recombines TRBV3-1 (or the pseudogene TRBV3-2) with TRBJ1-2; possibly TRBD1 for D (5 bases). CDR3 sequence (DNA): TGTGCCAGCAGCCAAGCCACCATCTGGCAGGGCCAAACCTATGGCTACACCTTC. As protein: CASSQATIWQGQTYGYTF.